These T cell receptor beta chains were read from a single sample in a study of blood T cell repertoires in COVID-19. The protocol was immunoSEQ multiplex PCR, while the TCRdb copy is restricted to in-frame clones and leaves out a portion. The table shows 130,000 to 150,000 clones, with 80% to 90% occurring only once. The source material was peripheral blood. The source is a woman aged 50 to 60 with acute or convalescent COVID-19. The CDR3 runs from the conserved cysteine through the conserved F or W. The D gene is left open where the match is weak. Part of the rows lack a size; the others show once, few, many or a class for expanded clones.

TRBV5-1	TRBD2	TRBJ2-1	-	CASSLMASGQYNEQFF	TGCGCCAGCAGCTTGATGGCTAGCGGGCAATACAATGAGCAGTTCTTC
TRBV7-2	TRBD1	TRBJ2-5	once	CASSFGQGGQETQYF	TGTGCCAGCAGCTTCGGACAGGGTGGACAAGAGACCCAGTACTTC
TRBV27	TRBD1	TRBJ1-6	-	CASSKDRGEVSPLHF	TGTGCCAGCAGTAAAGACAGGGGGGAGGTCTCACCCCTCCACTTT
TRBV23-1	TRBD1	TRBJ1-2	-	CASSQCRDRVRYGYTF	TGCGCCAGCAGTCAGTGCCGGGACAGGGTACGGTACGGCTACACCTTC
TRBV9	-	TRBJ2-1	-	CASSVVTPTNEQFF	TGTGCCAGCAGCGTAGTGACTCCGACCAATGAGCAGTTCTTC
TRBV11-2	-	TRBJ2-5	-	CASSLENRAYETQYF	TGTGCCAGCAGCTTAGAGAACAGGGCCTATGAGACCCAGTACTTC
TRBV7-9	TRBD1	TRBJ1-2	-	CASRPTGDYGYTF	TGTGCCAGCAGACCGACAGGGGACTATGGCTACACCTTC
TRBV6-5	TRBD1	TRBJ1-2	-	CASRVTGARSYGYTF	TGTGCCAGCAGAGTTACAGGGGCTAGATCATATGGCTACACCTTC
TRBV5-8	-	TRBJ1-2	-	CASNINRLYPYGYTF	TGTGCCAGCAACATTAACAGGCTTTACCCTTATGGCTACACCTTC
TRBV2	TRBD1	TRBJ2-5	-	CASRKLDRGFLQTQYF	TGTGCCAGCAGAAAACTCGACAGGGGTTTTCTACAGACCCAGTACTTC
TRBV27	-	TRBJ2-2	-	CASSHARFTGELFF	TGTGCCAGCAGCCACGCCAGGTTCACCGGGGAGCTGTTTTTT
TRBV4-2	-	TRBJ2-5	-	CASSQVLGGEETQYF	TGTGCCAGCAGCCAAGTTCTAGGAGGAGAAGAGACCCAGTACTTC
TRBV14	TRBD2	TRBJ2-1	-	CASSGLAGGRNEQFF	TGTGCCAGCAGTGGACTAGCGGGGGGGCGAAATGAGCAGTTCTTC